This T cell receptor (beta chain) was obtained from a study of cytomegalovirus exposure and HLA in healthy donors. Germline V lookup: CDR1 SGHDT, CDR2 YYEEEE. V trimming: 1 base; J trimming: 5 bases; junction bases outside the gene matches: 16. CDR3 length: 18 amino acids. Profiled with immunoSEQ multiplex PCR; TCRdb holds only in-frame clones, not every one. The sample lists more than 100,000 clones, 88% occurring once. The study, taken as a whole, reports: The authors enumerated over 150 TCR beta chains as linked to cytomegalovirus. The classifier was said to identify cytomegalovirus status with high specificity and sensitivity.

To note about this clone: What it binds is unknown.

The V gene is TRBV5-6, the J gene TRBJ2-7; 9 nucleotides align to TRBD2. The source is a man aged 25 to 40 in good health and CMV-seronegative. Sequenced: PBMCs. CDR3 DNA: TGTGCCAGCAGCTTGAGGTTCCGGCGGGAGGGCCGTGGTGACGAGCAGTACTTC. Translating it yields CASSLRFRREGRGDEQYF.